Below, 10 T cell receptor beta chains from the same sample are listed, as sequenced in a study. Each CDR3 protein is one row after TCRdb ran MiXCR on the RT-PCR reads. This sample has almost 700,000 distinct CDR3 sequences, with over 12% found just once. Sequencing was done on a sample of memory CD4+ T cells from blood. All receptors derive from a female donor in good health, serving as a healthy control.

This clonotype has just a few counts. The chain is built from TRBV7-8 and TRBJ1-2; a weak D match, TRBD1 (6 bases). In germline, CDR1 is SGHVS, CDR2 FQNEAQ. The CDR3 contains 14 residues. The germline V and J ends were trimmed by 5 bases and 8 bases, with 18 bases remaining between them. Here the CDR3 reads CASSRGQFKFGYTF. The CDR3 nucleotides are TGTGCCAGCAGCAGAGGACAGTTTAAGTTCGGCTACACCTTC.

CDR3 coding DNA: TGTGCCAGCAGCCCGTCTACCCCGGCAGATACGCAGTATTTT. Translation: CASSPSTPADTQYF. This chain joins TRBV7-3 and TRBJ2-3; D unclear. Looked up from germline, CDR1 is SGHTA and CDR2 is FQGTGA. V lost 5 bases and J 4 bases, leaving 13 bases between the germline ends. This CDR3 is built from 14 residues. Using reference TRBV7-3 and TRBJ2-3 for the parts outside the CDR3, the full variable domain is GAGVSQTPSNKVTEKGKYVELRCDPISGHTALYWYRQSLGQGPEFLIYFQGTGAADDSGLPNDRFFAVRPEGSVSTLKIQRTERGDSAVYLCASSPSTPADTQYFGPGTRLTVL.

This clonotype was detected only once. V and J are TRBV3-1 and TRBJ2-5, with a possible D match to TRBD1 (5 bases). This CDR3 is 13 amino acids long. Germline loops: CDR1 LGHDT, CDR2 YNNKEL (reference sequence). V lost 5 bases to trimming and J lost 5 bases, with 12 bases between them. CDR3 loop: CASSNGHLETQYF. The CDR3 coding sequence is TGTGCCAGCAGCAATGGACACCTGGAGACCCAGTACTTC.

This clonotype occurred a few times. The rearrangement uses TRBV7-9 and TRBJ2-1; TRBD2 is a possible D gene (5 bases). The ends were cut back, 7 bases at V and 8 bases at J, with 12 bases in the middle. This CDR3 is 12 amino acids long. Looked up from germline, CDR1 is SEHNR and CDR2 is FQNEAQ (reference sequence). The CDR3 is CASNSGLDEQFF. DNA for the CDR3: TGTGCCAGCAACAGCGGCTTGGATGAGCAGTTCTTC.

This clonotype was seen repeatedly, ten times or more. The rearrangement links TRBV5-6 to TRBJ2-7; D is unclear. The CDR3 is 12 amino acids. Deletions cut 4 bases from V and 2 bases from J, with 7 bases between. In germline, CDR1 is SGHDT, CDR2 YYEEEE. CDR3 in DNA: TGTGCCAGCAGCCTATTTACCTACGAGCAGTACTTC. This translates into CASSLFTYEQYF. Looking up the rest from reference TRBV5-6 and TRBJ2-7 gives the full variable domain: DAGVTQSPTHLIKTRGQQVTLRCSPKSGHDTVSWYQQALGQGPQFIFQYYEEEERQRGNFPDRFSGHQFPNYSSELNVNALLLGDSALYLCASSLFTYEQYFGPGTRLTVT.

This clonotype has more than one count but fewer than ten. Compared with germline, one end of the junction differs, possibly owing to a read error. V gene TRBV7-7 combines with J gene TRBJ2-5, with a possible D match to TRBD2 (5 bases). The CDR3 spans 15 residues. Looked up from germline, CDR1 is SSHAT and CDR2 is FNYEAQ (reference sequence). The CDR3 protein is CASSFSEGSQETQYF. Here the CDR3 DNA reads TGTGCTAGCAGCTTTTCTGAGGGCTCTCAAGAGACCCAGTACTTC.

In regard to this clonotype: The germline gene is not matched at one end of the junction; a read error may be the cause. The rearrangement links TRBV9 to TRBJ2-1; D is uncertain. The V gene's germline CDR1 is SGDLS and CDR2 YYNGEE. The CDR3 consists of 16 residues. CDR3 sequence reads: CASSVAAPPSHNEQFF. CDR3 coding DNA: TGTGCCAGCAGCGTAGCTGCGCCCCCCTCCCACAATGAGCAGTTCTTC.

This clonotype was counted between two and nine times. The genes are TRBV10-3 and TRBJ1-2; D may be TRBD1 (5 bases). This CDR3 region has 12 residues. Between the trimmed V and J ends, which lost 4 bases and 2 bases, there was a span of 5 bases. The germline V gene has CDR1 ENHRY and CDR2 SYGVKD. The CDR3 reads CAISGQNYGYTF. Written as DNA, the CDR3 is TGTGCCATCAGTGGACAGAACTATGGCTACACCTTC.

Ten or more counts support this clonotype. This chain links TRBV24-1 with TRBJ2-2, with TRBD2 matching 7 bases. This CDR3 has 16 residues. CDR1 is KGHDR and CDR2 is SFDVKD in the germline V gene. J was trimmed by 0 bases and V by 3 bases; bases with no gene match: 3. The CDR3 nucleotides are TGTGCCACCAGTGATCCCGCGGGGGCGAACACCGGGGAGCTGTTTTTT. This gives the protein CATSDPAGANTGELFF.

V and J are TRBV24-1 and TRBJ2-1, with a tentative D call TRBD2 (6 bases). V dropped 9 bases and J dropped 3 bases, with 20 bases sitting between them. This CDR3 contains 16 residues. Germline CDR1 reads KGHDR; CDR2 reads SFDVKD. The CDR3 nucleotides read TGTGCCACCCGGGGACCCTCGGGGGAGTTCTACAATGAGCAGTTCTTC. The encoded protein is CATRGPSGEFYNEQFF.